This is a list of T cell receptor beta chains from one sample in a study of blood T cell repertoires in COVID-19. Some clones are missing from TCRdb's copy, which holds only in-frame ones; the method was immunoSEQ multiplex PCR. The table lists over 60,000 clones, roughly nine tenths of them singletons. The sample taken for sequencing was peripheral blood. All receptors come from a woman older than 75 with active or convalescent COVID-19. CDR3s include the opening cysteine and the closing phenylalanine or tryptophan.

CDR3 length: 15
V gene: TRBV20-1
J gene: TRBJ2-3
CDR3 protein: CSASDLAGSTDTQYF

CDR3 length: 15
V gene: TRBV6-5
J gene: TRBJ2-2
CDR3 protein: CASSSGGTNTGELFF

CDR3 length: 13
V gene: TRBV7-3
J gene: TRBJ2-1
CDR3 protein: CASSNLANNEQFF

CDR3 length: 15
V gene: TRBV23-1
J gene: TRBJ2-5
CDR3 protein: CASSQSQGGGETQYF

CDR3 length: 16
V gene: TRBV19
J gene: TRBJ1-1
CDR3 protein: CASSIFRGVWNTEAFF

CDR3 length: 17
V gene: TRBV28
J gene: TRBJ2-1
CDR3 protein: CASSPAGRSSSYNEQFF

CDR3 length: 21
V gene: TRBV28
J gene: TRBJ2-3
CDR3 protein: CASSLPGRTGGFLRSTDTQYF

CDR3 length: 16
V gene: TRBV23-1
J gene: TRBJ2-7
CDR3 protein: CASSSGGPYGFGEQYF

CDR3 length: 15
V gene: TRBV29-1
J gene: TRBJ1-1
CDR3 protein: CSVASQGNLNTEAFF

CDR3 length: 17
V gene: TRBV28
J gene: TRBJ2-2
CDR3 protein: CASSLGLAGGNTGELFF

CDR3 length: 13
V gene: TRBV6-5
J gene: TRBJ2-7
CDR3 protein: CASSYSSSYEQYF

CDR3 length: 15
V gene: TRBV7-6
J gene: TRBJ1-1
CDR3 protein: CASSFLGGANTEAFF

CDR3 length: 15
V gene: TRBV9
J gene: TRBJ1-1
CDR3 protein: CASSVVPGGNTEAFF

CDR3 length: 13
V gene: TRBV27
J gene: TRBJ2-7
CDR3 protein: CASSTTGFNEQYF

CDR3 length: 15
V gene: TRBV28
J gene: TRBJ2-4
CDR3 protein: CASSSWGQAKNIQYF

CDR3 length: 15
V gene: TRBV4-1
J gene: TRBJ2-7
CDR3 protein: CASSQEGQGFGEQYF

CDR3 length: 14
V gene: TRBV27
J gene: TRBJ2-3
CDR3 protein: CASSLRVLTDTQYF

CDR3 length: 15
V gene: TRBV18
J gene: TRBJ2-5
CDR3 protein: CASSPRNRGQETQYF

CDR3 length: 15
V gene: TRBV19
J gene: TRBJ1-1
CDR3 protein: CASSIEGRANTEAFF

CDR3 length: 15
V gene: TRBV28
J gene: TRBJ2-6
CDR3 protein: CASSSVHPGANVLTF

CDR3 length: 15
V gene: TRBV27
J gene: TRBJ2-2
CDR3 protein: CASSLGQTPTGELFF

CDR3 length: 13
V gene: TRBV7-3
J gene: TRBJ1-1
CDR3 protein: CASSWTPNTEAFF

CDR3 length: 14
V gene: TRBV7-9
J gene: TRBJ2-1
CDR3 protein: CASSGARVFNEQFF

CDR3 length: 14
V gene: TRBV9
J gene: TRBJ1-2
CDR3 protein: CASSRTGTNYGYTF

CDR3 length: 14
V gene: TRBV6-5
J gene: TRBJ2-3
CDR3 protein: CASRAGASADTQYF

CDR3 length: 15
V gene: TRBV6-5
J gene: TRBJ1-1
CDR3 protein: CASLAGGRRNTEAFF

CDR3 length: 16
V gene: TRBV21-1
J gene: TRBJ2-1
CDR3 protein: CATAPTGEQPYNEQFF

CDR3 length: 14
V gene: TRBV9
J gene: TRBJ1-6
CDR3 protein: CASSVVPVNSPLHF

CDR3 length: 13
V gene: TRBV11-3
J gene: TRBJ2-7
CDR3 protein: CASSLTGGYEQYF

CDR3 length: 16
V gene: TRBV4-1
J gene: TRBJ1-2
CDR3 protein: CASSQGGFTGKDGYTF

CDR3 length: 15
V gene: TRBV5-4
J gene: TRBJ1-1
CDR3 protein: CASSQKQGKGTEAFF

CDR3 length: 15
V gene: TRBV9
J gene: TRBJ1-1
CDR3 protein: CASSVEGHGDTEAFF

CDR3 length: 14
V gene: TRBV19
J gene: TRBJ2-7
CDR3 protein: CASSEERPPYEQYF

CDR3 length: 15
V gene: TRBV2
J gene: TRBJ2-2
CDR3 protein: CASIGTGGVTGELFF

CDR3 length: 15
V gene: TRBV5-1
J gene: TRBJ2-7
CDR3 protein: CASSHGDGTQRGQYF

CDR3 length: 16
V gene: TRBV18
J gene: TRBJ1-3
CDR3 protein: CASSPGQASSGNTIYF

CDR3 length: 14
V gene: TRBV28
J gene: TRBJ1-1
CDR3 protein: CASSLRTGDTEAFF

CDR3 length: 17
V gene: TRBV28
J gene: TRBJ2-2
CDR3 protein: CASSLSDFAYYTGELFF

CDR3 length: 13
V gene: TRBV25-1
J gene: TRBJ1-1
CDR3 protein: CASSQGVNTEAFF

CDR3 length: 13
V gene: TRBV10-3
J gene: TRBJ1-1
CDR3 protein: CAISESEGAEAFF

CDR3 length: 15
V gene: TRBV9
J gene: TRBJ2-7
CDR3 protein: CASSVGGGLSYEQYF

CDR3 length: 17
V gene: TRBV5-1
J gene: TRBJ2-5
CDR3 protein: CASSTGGAGGFGETQYF

CDR3 length: 15
V gene: TRBV7-2
J gene: TRBJ2-5
CDR3 protein: CASSFAGGPLETQYF

CDR3 length: 16
V gene: TRBV19
J gene: TRBJ1-5
CDR3 protein: CASSMPDRGSNQPQHF

CDR3 length: 16
V gene: TRBV11-1
J gene: TRBJ2-7
CDR3 protein: CASSSLAGGSSYEQYF

CDR3 length: 16
V gene: TRBV4-2
J gene: TRBJ2-3
CDR3 protein: CASTLKAGGLTDTQYF

CDR3 length: 12
V gene: TRBV12-3/TRBV12-4
J gene: TRBJ1-1
CDR3 protein: CASSSTGRKAFF

CDR3 length: 11
V gene: TRBV20-1
J gene: TRBJ1-1
CDR3 protein: CSAGRDTEAFF

CDR3 length: 14
V gene: TRBV4-1
J gene: TRBJ2-5
CDR3 protein: CASSQEAGVETQYF

CDR3 length: 15
V gene: TRBV6-6
J gene: TRBJ1-4
CDR3 protein: CASSYRVRVEEKLFF

CDR3 length: 15
V gene: TRBV9
J gene: TRBJ2-6
CDR3 protein: CASSPPQGGLNVLTF

CDR3 length: 13
V gene: TRBV7-2
J gene: TRBJ2-5
CDR3 protein: CASSSSTRETQYF

CDR3 length: 17
V gene: TRBV6-6
J gene: TRBJ1-3
CDR3 protein: CASSQGQGAVSGNTIYF

CDR3 length: 15
V gene: TRBV4-2
J gene: TRBJ2-1
CDR3 protein: CASSQEQKSYNEQFF